Below are 17 T cell receptor beta chains sequenced from a single sample in a study of blood T cell repertoires in COVID-19. The repertoire was sequenced with immunoSEQ multiplex PCR; TCRdb's copy has only in-frame clones and lacks some. The table has 65,000 to 95,000 clones, around nine tenths seen once. The sample taken for sequencing was peripheral blood. The receptors here all came from a man aged 25-40 years with acute or convalescent COVID-19.

V is TRBV5-1 and J is TRBJ1-5; 7 nucleotides match TRBD1. This CDR3 has 13 residues. V shed 8 bases, J shed 7 bases, and the junction held 9 bases outside the gene matches. The germline CDR1 and CDR2 sequences are SGHRS and YFSETQ. Written as DNA, the CDR3 is TGCGCCAGAGTCGGGACAGTCGGACAGCCCCAGCATTTT. This codes for CARVGTVGQPQHF.

The CDR3 region has the DNA TGTGCCAGCAGTCCTAGCGGGAGGACCCACGAGCAGTACTTC. Its translation: CASSPSGRTHEQYF. The V gene is TRBV9, the J gene TRBJ2-7, with 11 bases that match TRBD2. The CDR3 consists of 14 residues. Germline V CDR1 and CDR2: SGDLS, YYNGEE. Trimming cost V 5 bases and J 5 bases; bases outside gene matches: 6.

The rearrangement joins TRBV5-1 to TRBJ1-1; maybe TRBD1 (6 bases). Germline-derived CDR1 and CDR2 are SGHRS and YFSETQ. The V end was cut by 0 bases, the J end by 0 bases, with 9 bases between. The CDR3 runs 15 residues. The CDR3 bases are TGCGCCAGCAGCTTGGGTGGGACAATGAACACTGAAGCTTTCTTT. It encodes CASSLGGTMNTEAFF.

The chain couples TRBV6-5 to TRBJ2-6; D unresolved. V was shortened by 5 bases and J by 2 bases, with 10 bases between the two germline ends. The CDR3 runs to 15 residues. CDR1 is MNHEY and CDR2 is SVGAGI in the germline V gene. CDR3 amino acids: CASSPRPAGANVLTF. CDR3 bases: TGTGCCAGCAGTCCTCGTCCTGCTGGGGCCAACGTCCTGACTTTC.

The chain couples TRBV9 to TRBJ1-5; TRBD1 is a possible D gene (5 bases). Germline V CDR1 and CDR2: SGDLS, YYNGEE. The CDR3 runs 14 residues. V lost 0 bases and J lost 4, with 8 bases in between. The CDR3 is CASSVDNRNQPQHF. The CDR3 DNA reads TGTGCCAGCAGCGTAGACAACAGGAATCAGCCCCAGCATTTT.

This clone was picked up one time. The chain combines TRBV19 with TRBJ1-4; possible D gene TRBD1, 6 bases. Trimming removed 10 bases from V and 8 bases from J, with 20 bases in between. The CDR3 is made up of 14 amino acids. Germline lookup yields CDR1 LNHDA and CDR2 SQIVND (reference sequence). CDR3 DNA sequence: TGTGCCACAACACTGGGACCTCAGGGGGAAAAACTGTTTTTT. Encoded protein: CATTLGPQGEKLFF.

The chain employs TRBV28 and TRBJ1-1; TRBD1 matches at 7 bases. V shed 4 bases, J shed 6 bases, and the junction held 5 bases outside the gene matches. Germline loops: CDR1 MDHEN, CDR2 SYDVKM. There are 13 residues in the CDR3. In DNA, the CDR3 is TGTGCCAGCAGTTCACACAGGGGATCTGAAGCTTTCTTT. Translated: CASSSHRGSEAFF.

V usage is TRBV7-2 and J usage is TRBJ2-5; maybe TRBD2 (5 bases). This CDR3 region has 16 residues. V was shortened by 0 bases and J by 2 bases, with 13 bases between the two germline ends. Germline-derived CDR1 and CDR2 are SGHTA and FQGNSA. CDR3 sequence (DNA): TGTGCCAGCAGCTTAGCGGGAGTGAGGGTACAAGAGACCCAGTACTTC. It specifies CASSLAGVRVQETQYF.

The rearrangement uses TRBV12-5 and TRBJ1-1; D not certain. Trimming cost V 6 bases and J 2 bases, with 4 bases left between them. Germline loops: CDR1 LGHNT, CDR2 FRNRAP. The CDR3 loop spans 11 amino acids. In DNA, the CDR3 is TGTGCTAGTGGGACAAACACTGAAGCTTTCTTT. It yields the protein CASGTNTEAFF.

The gene calls are TRBV11-2 and TRBJ2-5; D possibly corresponds to TRBD2 (6 bases). Trimming removed 5 bases from V and 5 bases from J, with 12 bases in between. Germline values: CDR1 SGHAT, CDR2 FQNNGV. The CDR3 totals 13 residues. The CDR3 spells CASSPSLAETQYF. Written as DNA, the CDR3 is TGTGCCAGCAGCCCCTCCCTAGCGGAGACCCAGTACTTC.

The chain links TRBV29-1 to TRBJ2-1; 7 bases are shared with TRBD2. V dropped 7 bases and J dropped 10; count of bases not matched to a gene: 16. The CDR3 loop spans 14 amino acids. Germline CDR1 reads SQVTM; CDR2 reads ANQGSEA. The CDR3 spells CSAILPGTIIEQFF. CDR3 sequence (DNA): TGCAGCGCCATATTACCCGGGACTATAATCGAGCAGTTCTTC.

On this clone itself: The sample contains more than one DNA sequence encoding this CDR3. The CDR3 bases are TGTGCCAGTTCAGGACAGGGGGCTTACGAGCAGTACTTC. It is translated as CASSGQGAYEQYF. The gene calls are TRBV9 and TRBJ2-7; 11 nucleotides line up with TRBD1. CDR1 SGDLS and CDR2 YYNGEE come from the germline V gene. There are 13 residues in the CDR3. Trimming cost V 8 bases and J 4 bases; bases outside gene matches: 5.

This sequence joins TRBV4-3 and TRBJ1-3; no firm D call. Germline V gives CDR1 LGHNA, CDR2 YSLEER. CDR3 length: 15 amino acids. The germline V and J ends were trimmed by 2 bases and 2 bases, with 10 bases remaining between them. The CDR3 region has the DNA TGCGCCAGCAGCCAATCCCCCGAGACTGGAAACACCATATATTTT. This translates into CASSQSPETGNTIYF.

V usage is TRBV6-5 and J usage is TRBJ2-5, with D possibly matching TRBD2 (6 bases). The V gene's germline CDR1 is MNHEY and CDR2 SVGAGI. Trimming removed 4 bases at V and 5 bases at J, with 14 bases between. This CDR3 spans 14 amino acids. The CDR3: CASSSGVVSETQYF. CDR3 DNA: TGTGCCAGCAGTTCGGGAGTTGTATCGGAGACCCAGTACTTC.

This clone was counted between two and nine times. The chain recombines TRBV6-1 with TRBJ2-5, with TRBD2 identical over 10 bases. V shed 0 bases and J 2 bases; nucleotides not matched to a gene: 0. Germline CDR1 MNHNS, CDR2 SASEGT. The CDR3 is 15 residues long. This CDR3 reads CASSEAAGGQETQYF. In DNA, the CDR3 is TGTGCCAGCAGTGAAGCAGCGGGAGGGCAAGAGACCCAGTACTTC.

The gene calls are TRBV28 and TRBJ1-1, with D possibly being TRBD1 (6 bases). With 4 bases removed from V and 13 bases from J, the gap between germline ends came to 19 bases. CDR3 length: 13 amino acids. Germline V gene data show CDR1 as MDHEN and CDR2 as SYDVKM. The CDR3 loop reads CASSSQGRAEIFF. DNA of the CDR3: TGTGCCAGCAGTTCCCAGGGGCGTGCTGAGATTTTCTTT.

The V and J genes are TRBV5-6 and TRBJ1-2, with 7 positions matching TRBD1. Germline CDR1 reads SGHDT; CDR2 reads YYEEEE. The V gene end was trimmed by 3 bases and the J gene end by 12 bases; junction bases not matched to a gene: 8. This CDR3 comprises 12 residues. The CDR3 bases are TGTGCCAGCAGCTATCGGGACAGAAGTAACACCTTC. Protein: CASSYRDRSNTF.